The 7 T cell receptor beta chains given below trace back to one sample, sequenced in a study of a mutant IDH1 vaccine in newly diagnosed glioma. This sample's time point: week 47, end of study. In the vaccine, a single dose held 300 ug of the mutant IDH1 20-mer peptide, along with topical imiquimod. What these receptors recognize is not known. Clones were read by immunoSEQ multiplex PCR, and TCRdb kept only the in-frame ones, dropping some. The table shows about 83,000 clones, with around four fifths occurring only once. This sample comprised PBMCs, obtained from a glioma patient whose treatment included an IDH1 peptide vaccine. These receptor sequences come from a man aged 35 to 55 with glioma.

V and J are TRBV6-5 and TRBJ2-1; 9 bases agree with TRBD1. From germline, CDR1 is MNHEY and CDR2 SVGAGI. This CDR3 comprises 16 residues. Germline trimming cut 4 bases from V and 9 bases from J; bases unmatched to any gene: 13. The CDR3: CASSLRDREGRGEQFF. The CDR3 DNA follows: TGTGCCAGCAGTTTGAGGGACAGGGAAGGGAGGGGTGAGCAGTTCTTC.

V is TRBV27 and J is TRBJ2-7, with D possibly TRBD2 on 6 matching bases. CDR3 size: 15 residues. V was clipped by 4 bases and J by 3 bases, with 16 bases between them. Germline V lookup: CDR1 MNHEY, CDR2 SMNVEV (reference sequence). CDR3 sequence (DNA): TGTGCCAGCAGTTCCGGACTACGGAAAGGCTACGAGCAGTACTTC. Protein sequence: CASSSGLRKGYEQYF.

The chain recombines TRBV7-6 with TRBJ2-7, with D hard to call. Trimming left V 3 bases short and J 0 bases short, with 9 bases between. The CDR3 sequence is 14 residues long. Germline V CDR1 and CDR2: SGHVS, FNYEAQ. CDR3 nucleotide sequence: TGTGCCAGCAGCTTCGGACGGAGCTCCTACGAGCAGTACTTC. This sequence encodes CASSFGRSSYEQYF.

V usage is TRBV9 and J usage is TRBJ1-1; D is unresolved. With 4 bases removed from V and 0 bases from J, the gap between germline ends came to 1 base. CDR3 length: 11 residues. CDR1 and CDR2 from the germline V gene are SGDLS and YYNGEE. CDR3 coding DNA: TGTGCCAGCAGCCTGAACACTGAAGCTTTCTTT. Translated: CASSLNTEAFF.

In this sample, this clone turned up a few times. This chain links TRBV6-5 with TRBJ2-5, with 8 bases identical to TRBD2. The ends lost 2 bases at V and 2 bases at J; junction bases unmatched: 4. Germline loops: CDR1 MNHEY, CDR2 SVGAGI. The CDR3 is made up of 15 amino acids. The CDR3 nucleotides are TGTGCCAGCAGTTACGGGGGCGGGAGGCAAGAGACCCAGTACTTC. Translated: CASSYGGGRQETQYF.

The genes are TRBV7-9 and TRBJ2-3; 10 nucleotides line up with TRBD2. V dropped 5 bases and J dropped 2; count of bases not matched to a gene: 10. Germline values: CDR1 SEHNR, CDR2 FQNEAQ (reference sequence). The CDR3 covers 17 residues. The CDR3 sequence is CASSPGAGLAVTDTQYF. CDR3 DNA sequence: TGTGCCAGCAGCCCCGGGGCCGGACTAGCGGTCACAGATACGCAGTATTTT.

The V gene is TRBV11-2, the J gene TRBJ1-2; D not resolved. The CDR3 sequence is 12 residues long. Trimming cost V 0 bases and J 7 bases, with 6 bases left between them. CDR1 is SGHAT, CDR2 FQNNGV, per germline. This CDR3 is CASSLDRGGYTF. As DNA, the CDR3 is TGTGCCAGCAGCTTAGATCGAGGTGGCTACACCTTC.